A selection of T cell receptor beta chains follows, all from one sample in a study of blood T cell repertoires in COVID-19. Repertoires were generated with immunoSEQ multiplex PCR, while TCRdb's copy carries only in-frame clones and drops some. The table shows 150,000 to 200,000 clones, with about 78% occurring only once. Sequencing was done on a sample of peripheral blood. The receptors originated from a woman between 50 and 59 years old with active or convalescent COVID-19. Each CDR3 is given with its conserved first and last residue. Fields, in order: D gene, clone size, V gene, CDR3 length, J gene, CDR3 DNA, CDR3 protein. A D gene is named only where the DNA matches it firmly. Clone size appears in some rows only: once, few, many, or a class for an expanded clone.

>NA|NA|TRBV25-1|17|TRBJ2-5
TGTGCCAGCAGTGAAAGGAGACAGTTGACCTCCCAAGAGACCCAGTACTTC
CASSERRQLTSQETQYF
>TRBD1|few|TRBV28|15|TRBJ1-2
TGTGCCAGCACCGATTTCGGGGACAGGACGTATGGCTACACCTTC
CASTDFGDRTYGYTF
>NA|NA|TRBV7-2|15|TRBJ1-5
TGTGCCAGCAGCTTGGGCAGCGGGAGCAATCAGCCCCAGCATTTT
CASSLGSGSNQPQHF
>NA|NA|TRBV18|12|TRBJ1-2
TGTGCCAGCTCACCCCGGGGACTGGACTACACCTTC
CASSPRGLDYTF
>NA|once|TRBV7-9|14|TRBJ2-3
TGTGCCAGCAGCTCCACTGCTAGCACAGATACGCAGTATTTT
CASSSTASTDTQYF
>TRBD1|NA|TRBV2|15|TRBJ2-5
TGTGCCAGCAGGGCGTCGGGACAGCCTCAAGAGACCCAGTACTTC
CASRASGQPQETQYF
>TRBD1|once|TRBV2|14|TRBJ2-2
TGTGCCAGCAGCTCAGGGGGAAACACCGGGGAGCTGTTTTTT
CASSSGGNTGELFF
>TRBD1|NA|TRBV7-2|15|TRBJ1-1
TGTGCCAGCAGCTTAGTACTCGACAGGGCCACTGAAGCTTTCTTT
CASSLVLDRATEAFF
>TRBD1|NA|TRBV3-1/TRBV3-2|15|TRBJ1-5
TGTGCCAGCAGCCAGAAGGGACAGAGCAATCAGCCCCAGCATTTT
CASSQKGQSNQPQHF
>TRBD2|NA|TRBV19|16|TRBJ2-3
TGTGCCAGTAGTATCCCTAGCGGGCCATCAACAGATACGCAGTATTTT
CASSIPSGPSTDTQYF
>NA|NA|TRBV19|15|TRBJ2-7
TGTGCCAGTAGTATTACGGCGGACAACTTTCACGAGCAGTACTTC
CASSITADNFHEQYF
>NA|NA|TRBV18|16|TRBJ2-1
TGTGCCAGCTCACGAGCGCCAACTAGCTCCTACAATGAGCAGTTCTTC
CASSRAPTSSYNEQFF
>NA|few|TRBV5-6|14|TRBJ2-7
TGTGCCAGCAGCCCCCGCAGGGATTCCTACGAGCAGTACTTC
CASSPRRDSYEQYF
>NA|NA|TRBV30|15|TRBJ1-6
TGTGCCTGGAGTGAGCTACAGGGAGTAAATTCACCCCTCCACTTT
CAWSELQGVNSPLHF
>NA|few|TRBV24-1|16|TRBJ2-1
TGTGCCACCAGTGACCCCCGGACTAAAGTCAAGGATGAGCAGTTCTTC
CATSDPRTKVKDEQFF
>NA|NA|TRBV5-8|11|TRBJ2-5
TGTGCCAGCAGCCAGAAAGAGACCCAGTACTTC
CASSQKETQYF
>NA|NA|TRBV18|16|TRBJ1-1
TGTGCCAGCTCACCACCGAAGGCAGGGCCGAACACTGAAGCTTTCTTT
CASSPPKAGPNTEAFF
>NA|once|TRBV27|13|TRBJ1-1
TGTGCCAGCTCGATCCAGGCGAACACTGAAGCTTTCTTT
CASSIQANTEAFF
>TRBD1|NA|TRBV3-1/TRBV3-2|17|TRBJ2-2
TGTGCCAGCAGCACCTGGACAGGGGGATCAAACACCGGGGAGCTGTTTTTT
CASSTWTGGSNTGELFF
>NA|once|TRBV4-3|13|TRBJ1-6
TGCGCCAGCAGCCAACAGGTCCAATCACCCCTCCACTTT
CASSQQVQSPLHF
>NA|once|TRBV30|15|TRBJ1-6
TGTGCCTGGAGGGGTGGCGCAGGGTATAATTCACCCCTCCACTTT
CAWRGGAGYNSPLHF
>TRBD1|NA|TRBV2|14|TRBJ2-3
TGTGCCAGCAGGGACAGGGGTCCCTCAGATACGCAGTATTTT
CASRDRGPSDTQYF
>NA|once|TRBV9|15|TRBJ1-3
TGTGCCAGCAGCGTAGGGACTGCCGCTGGAAACACCATATATTTT
CASSVGTAAGNTIYF
>TRBD1|once|TRBV7-9|14|TRBJ2-5
TGTGCCAGCAGCTTAGCCGGGACAGAGGAGACCCAGTACTTC
CASSLAGTEETQYF
>NA|once|TRBV6-5|15|TRBJ2-5
TGTGCCAGCAGCTCAGGGGTTACGAACCAAGAGACCCAGTACTTC
CASSSGVTNQETQYF
>TRBD2|NA|TRBV2|14|TRBJ2-5
TGTGCCAGCAGCCGAGGACTAGCGGAAAAGACCCCGTACTTC
CASSRGLAEKTPYF
>NA|NA|TRBV19|14|TRBJ1-1
TGTGCCAGTAGTATTCGGGCAGGGATGACTGAAGCTTTCTTT
CASSIRAGMTEAFF
>TRBD1|NA|TRBV28|14|TRBJ1-6
TGTGCCAGCAGACCGGGACAGACCTTTTCACCCCTCCACTTT
CASRPGQTFSPLHF
>TRBD2|many|TRBV27|14|TRBJ2-1
TGTGCCAGCAGTCCAAAGCGGGAGTTTGGTGAGCAGTTCTTC
CASSPKREFGEQFF
>TRBD1|NA|TRBV27|15|TRBJ2-2
TGTGCCAGCGGCCTACGGGACAGGGCCACCGGGGAGCTGTTTTTT
CASGLRDRATGELFF
>NA|NA|TRBV2|14|TRBJ1-1
TGTGCCAGCAGAGGAGCCACGAGGGGGACTGAAGCTTTCTTT
CASRGATRGTEAFF
>TRBD1|NA|TRBV6-6|16|TRBJ1-5
TGTGCCAGCAGTTACTCGACAGGGGGCGGAAATCAGCCCCAGCATTTT
CASSYSTGGGNQPQHF
>NA|NA|TRBV18|14|TRBJ2-7
TGTGCCAGCTCACCAGCGGGTAGCTCCTACGAGCAGTACTTC
CASSPAGSSYEQYF
>TRBD2|NA|TRBV4-2|16|TRBJ2-7
TGTGCCAGCAGCCAACCCCAGGCTAGCGGCTCCTACGAGCAGTACTTC
CASSQPQASGSYEQYF
>NA|NA|TRBV19|14|TRBJ2-7
TGTGCCAGTAGTATCGGAATCGGGTCCTACGAGCAGTACTTC
CASSIGIGSYEQYF
>TRBD2|NA|TRBV24-1|16|TRBJ2-3
TGTGCCACCAGTGATCAAGCGGGAACTAGCACAGATACGCAGTATTTT
CATSDQAGTSTDTQYF
>TRBD2|NA|TRBV6-2/TRBV6-3|19|TRBJ2-7
TGTGCCAGCAGTTACTCAACCCTTGGACTAGCGGGTCCCTCCTACGAGCAGTACTTC
CASSYSTLGLAGPSYEQYF
>NA|NA|TRBV27|12|TRBJ1-6
TGTGCCAGCCGGAGGCTTGGTTCACCCCTCCACTTT
CASRRLGSPLHF
>NA|NA|TRBV3-1/TRBV3-2|17|TRBJ1-6
TGTGCCAGCAGCCAAGGACAGGCCAAGGATAGGAGTTCACCCCTCCACTTT
CASSQGQAKDRSSPLHF
>TRBD1|NA|TRBV4-2|17|TRBJ1-1
TGTGCCAGCAGCCAAGATCTGCGTTATAAGGGTGGACAGGGAGCTTTCTTT
CASSQDLRYKGGQGAFF
>NA|NA|TRBV6-5|12|TRBJ1-1
TGTGCCAGCAGGCGAACTGAGAGTGAAGCTTTCTTT
CASRRTESEAFF
>TRBD1|NA|TRBV19|15|TRBJ2-2
TGTGCCAGTAGCTTGACAGGGACGAACACCGGGGAGCTGTTTTTT
CASSLTGTNTGELFF
>TRBD1|NA|TRBV9|12|TRBJ2-7
TGTGCCAGCAGCGAAACAGGGGGCGAGCAGTACTTC
CASSETGGEQYF
>TRBD1|NA|TRBV28|15|TRBJ2-5
TGTGCCAGCAATCTCCGGGACAGGGTGTTGGAGACCCAGTACTTC
CASNLRDRVLETQYF
>NA|few|TRBV5-6|17|TRBJ2-5
TGTGCCAGCAGCTTGGTGGTTTCTTCCGGGGACCAAGAGACCCAGTACTTC
CASSLVVSSGDQETQYF
>TRBD1|NA|TRBV27|14|TRBJ2-2
TGTGCCAGCCGGCGACAGGGGTTCACCGGGGAGCTGTTTTTT
CASRRQGFTGELFF
>TRBD2|NA|TRBV13|21|TRBJ2-1
TGTGCCAGCAGCCAAAAGTGGCGGGGAACGGGCGGGGGGGTCTCCTACAATGAGCAGTTCTTC
CASSQKWRGTGGGVSYNEQFF
>NA|NA|TRBV4-1|15|TRBJ1-2
TGCGCCAGCAGCCAAGATGAAAGGACATACTATGGCTACACCTTC
CASSQDERTYYGYTF
>NA|NA|TRBV29-1|14|TRBJ2-1
TGCAGCGTTGAAATGCACCTTAGCAGCAATGAGCAGTTCTTC
CSVEMHLSSNEQFF
>TRBD1|few|TRBV6-2/TRBV6-3|13|TRBJ1-2
TGTGCCAGCAGTTACAGGGGGCGTCGAGGCTACACCTTC
CASSYRGRRGYTF